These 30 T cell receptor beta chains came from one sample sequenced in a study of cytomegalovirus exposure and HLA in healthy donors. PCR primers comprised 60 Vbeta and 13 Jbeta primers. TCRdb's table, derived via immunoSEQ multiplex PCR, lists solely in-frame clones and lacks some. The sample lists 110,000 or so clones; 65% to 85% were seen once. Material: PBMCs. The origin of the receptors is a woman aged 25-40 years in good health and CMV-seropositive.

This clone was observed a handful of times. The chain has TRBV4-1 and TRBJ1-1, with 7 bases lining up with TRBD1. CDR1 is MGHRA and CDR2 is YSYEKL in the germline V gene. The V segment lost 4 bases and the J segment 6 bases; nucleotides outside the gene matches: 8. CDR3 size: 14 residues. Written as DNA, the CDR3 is TGCGCCAGCAGCCGACAGGGTTTAGCGGCTGAAGCTTTCTTT. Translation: CASSRQGLAAEAFF.

DNA of the CDR3: TGTGCCAGCAGCTCCGGACATTACGAGCAGTACTTC. This translates into CASSSGHYEQYF. The V gene is TRBV7-8, the J gene TRBJ2-5; weak D call: TRBD1 (5 bases). Judging by the DNA end, TRBJ2-7 fits better; the J call may be wrong. This CDR3 region has 12 residues. Germline lookup yields CDR1 SGHVS and CDR2 FQNEAQ.

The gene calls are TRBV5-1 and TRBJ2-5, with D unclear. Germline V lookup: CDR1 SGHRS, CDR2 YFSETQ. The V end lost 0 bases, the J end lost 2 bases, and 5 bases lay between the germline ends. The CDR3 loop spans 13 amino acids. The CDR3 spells CASSLGPQETQYF. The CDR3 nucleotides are TGCGCCAGCAGCTTGGGTCCACAAGAGACCCAGTACTTC.

The CDR3 protein is CASSPQGLGYTF. The CDR3 nucleotides are TGTGCCAGCAGCCCACAGGGTCTTGGCTACACCTTC. The chain has TRBV5-5 and TRBJ1-2, with TRBD1 as a possible D gene (6 bases). There are 12 residues in the CDR3. V was cut by 4 bases and J by 7 bases, with 11 bases left in between. Germline loops: CDR1 SGHKS, CDR2 YYEKEE (reference sequence).

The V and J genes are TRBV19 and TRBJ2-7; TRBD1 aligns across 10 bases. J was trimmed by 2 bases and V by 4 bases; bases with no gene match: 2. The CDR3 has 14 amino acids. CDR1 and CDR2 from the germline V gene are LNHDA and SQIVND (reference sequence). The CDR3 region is CASSRTGGTYEQYF. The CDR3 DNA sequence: TGTGCCAGTAGTAGGACAGGGGGAACCTACGAGCAGTACTTC.

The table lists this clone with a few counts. The CDR3 DNA reads as TGTGCCAGCAGCCCAGGGACAGGGGAGTACACTGAAGCTTTCTTT. Translated, it gives CASSPGTGEYTEAFF. This chain uses TRBV9 with TRBJ1-1, with 10 nucleotides matching TRBD1. V lost 4 bases and J lost 3; bases outside the gene matches: 6. The CDR3 extends over 15 amino acids. In germline, CDR1 is SGDLS, CDR2 YYNGEE. The variable domain in full, completed from reference TRBV9 and TRBJ1-1, reads DSGVTQTPKHLITATGQRVTLRCSPRSGDLSVYWYQQSLDQGLQFLIQYYNGEERAKGNILERFSAQQFPDLHSELNLSSLELGDSALYFCASSPGTGEYTEAFFGQGTRLTVV.

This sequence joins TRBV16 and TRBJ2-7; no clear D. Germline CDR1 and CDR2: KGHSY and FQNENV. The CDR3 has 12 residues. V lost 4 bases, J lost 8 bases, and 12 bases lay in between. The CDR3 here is CASSPSFAKQYF. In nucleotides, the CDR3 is TGTGCCAGCAGCCCAAGTTTTGCTAAGCAGTACTTC.

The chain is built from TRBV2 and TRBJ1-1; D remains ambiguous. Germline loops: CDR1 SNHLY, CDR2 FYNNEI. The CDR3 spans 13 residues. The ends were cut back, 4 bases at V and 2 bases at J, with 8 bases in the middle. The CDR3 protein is CASSVTENTEAFF. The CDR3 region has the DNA TGTGCCAGCAGTGTCACAGAAAACACTGAAGCTTTCTTT.

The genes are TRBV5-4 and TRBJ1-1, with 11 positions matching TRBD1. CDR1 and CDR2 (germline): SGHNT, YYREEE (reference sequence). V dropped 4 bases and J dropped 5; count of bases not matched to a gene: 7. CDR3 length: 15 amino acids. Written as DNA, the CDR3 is TGTGCCAGCAGCAGGGGGACAGGGGGTATTACTGAAGCTTTCTTT. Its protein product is CASSRGTGGITEAFF.

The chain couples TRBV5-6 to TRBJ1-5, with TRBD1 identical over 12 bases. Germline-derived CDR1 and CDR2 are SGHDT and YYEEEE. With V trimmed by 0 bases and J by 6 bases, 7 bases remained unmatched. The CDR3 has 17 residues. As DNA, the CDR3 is TGTGCCAGCAGCTTGGGGGCAGGGACAGGGGGCGTTCAGCCCCAGCATTTT. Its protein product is CASSLGAGTGGVQPQHF.

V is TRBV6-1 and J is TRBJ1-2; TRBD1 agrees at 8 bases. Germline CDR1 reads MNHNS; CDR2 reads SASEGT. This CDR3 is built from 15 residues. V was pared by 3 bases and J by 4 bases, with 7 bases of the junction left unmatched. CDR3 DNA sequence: TGTGCCAGCAGTGACACCGGGACAGGAGTCTATGGCTACACCTTC. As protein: CASSDTGTGVYGYTF.

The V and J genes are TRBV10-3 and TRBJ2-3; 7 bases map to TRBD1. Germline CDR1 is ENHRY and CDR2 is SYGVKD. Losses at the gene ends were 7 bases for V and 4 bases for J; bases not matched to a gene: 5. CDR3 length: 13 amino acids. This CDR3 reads CAINGDRADTQYF. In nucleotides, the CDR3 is TGTGCCATCAATGGAGACAGGGCAGATACGCAGTATTTT.

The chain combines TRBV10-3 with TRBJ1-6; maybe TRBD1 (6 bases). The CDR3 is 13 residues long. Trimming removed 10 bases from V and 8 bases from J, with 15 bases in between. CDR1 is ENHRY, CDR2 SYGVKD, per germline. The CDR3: CATRSPGDSPLHF. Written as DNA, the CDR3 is TGTGCCACCCGGTCCCCAGGGGATTCACCCCTCCACTTT.

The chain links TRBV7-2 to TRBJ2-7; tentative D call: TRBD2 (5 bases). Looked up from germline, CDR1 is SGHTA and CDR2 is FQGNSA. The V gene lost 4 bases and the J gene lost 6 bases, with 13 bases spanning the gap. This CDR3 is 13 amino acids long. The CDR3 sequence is CASSSQKEGEQYF. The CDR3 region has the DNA TGTGCCAGCAGCTCCCAAAAAGAGGGCGAGCAGTACTTC.

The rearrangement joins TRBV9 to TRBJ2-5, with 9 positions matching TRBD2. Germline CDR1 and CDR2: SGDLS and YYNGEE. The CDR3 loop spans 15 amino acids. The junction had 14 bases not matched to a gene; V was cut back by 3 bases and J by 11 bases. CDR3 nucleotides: TGTGCCAGCAGCGGGGGTAGCGGGGGCCGTGGGGAGCAGTACTTC. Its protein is CASSGGSGGRGEQYF.

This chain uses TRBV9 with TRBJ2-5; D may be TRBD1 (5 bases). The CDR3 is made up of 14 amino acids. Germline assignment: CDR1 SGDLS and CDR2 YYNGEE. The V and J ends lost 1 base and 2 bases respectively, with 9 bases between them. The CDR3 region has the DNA TGTGCCAGCAGCGTACAGGGTGGTCAAGAGACCCAGTACTTC. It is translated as CASSVQGGQETQYF.

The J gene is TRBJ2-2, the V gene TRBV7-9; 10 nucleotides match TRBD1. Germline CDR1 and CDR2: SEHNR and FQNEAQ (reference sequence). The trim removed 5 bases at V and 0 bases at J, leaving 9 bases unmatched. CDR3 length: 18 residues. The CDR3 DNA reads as TGTGCCAGCAGCCAGTTGCCAGACAGGGGGCCGAACACCGGGGAGCTGTTTTTT. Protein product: CASSQLPDRGPNTGELFF.

The CDR3: CASSQSGGAGEQFF. The CDR3 nucleotides read TGTGCCAGCAGCCAGAGCGGGGGGGCCGGTGAGCAGTTCTTC. V gene TRBV5-8 combines with J gene TRBJ2-1; 10 nucleotides align to TRBD2. The length of the CDR3 is 14 residues. The junction had 7 bases not matched to a gene; V was cut back by 4 bases and J by 9 bases. Germline-derived CDR1 and CDR2 are SGHTS and YDEGEE.

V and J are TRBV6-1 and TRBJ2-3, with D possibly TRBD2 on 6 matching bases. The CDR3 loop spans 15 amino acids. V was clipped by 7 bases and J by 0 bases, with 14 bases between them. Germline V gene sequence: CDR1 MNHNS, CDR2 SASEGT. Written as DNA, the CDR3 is TGTGCCAGCACCGGACTACAAACTAGCACAGATACGCAGTATTTT. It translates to CASTGLQTSTDTQYF.

The CDR3 region is CASSLIIHEQFF. The CDR3 bases are TGTGCCAGCAGCTTAATAATCCATGAGCAGTTCTTC. The rearrangement joins TRBV5-6 to TRBJ2-1; D ambiguous. The CDR3 extends over 12 amino acids. Per the germline V gene, CDR1 is SGHDT and CDR2 is YYEEEE. V dropped 2 bases and J dropped 8 bases, with 8 bases sitting between them.

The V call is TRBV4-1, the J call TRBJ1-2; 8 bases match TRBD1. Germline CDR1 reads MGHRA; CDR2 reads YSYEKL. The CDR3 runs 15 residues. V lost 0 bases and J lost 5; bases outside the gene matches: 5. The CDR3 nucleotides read TGCGCCAGCAGCCAAGATCGGGACAGGACATATGGCTACACCTTC. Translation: CASSQDRDRTYGYTF.

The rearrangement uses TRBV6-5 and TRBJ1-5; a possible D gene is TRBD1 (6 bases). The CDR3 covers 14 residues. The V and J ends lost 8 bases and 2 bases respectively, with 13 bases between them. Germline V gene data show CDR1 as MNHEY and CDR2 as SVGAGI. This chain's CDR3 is CASGPGHGNQPQHF. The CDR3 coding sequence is TGTGCCAGCGGACCGGGACACGGCAATCAGCCCCAGCATTTT.

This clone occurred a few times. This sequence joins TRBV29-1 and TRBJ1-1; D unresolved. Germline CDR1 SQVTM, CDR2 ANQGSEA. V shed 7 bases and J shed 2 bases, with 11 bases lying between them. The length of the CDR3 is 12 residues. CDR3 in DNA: TGCAGCGCACGGGTGGGTAACACTGAAGCTTTCTTT. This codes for CSARVGNTEAFF.

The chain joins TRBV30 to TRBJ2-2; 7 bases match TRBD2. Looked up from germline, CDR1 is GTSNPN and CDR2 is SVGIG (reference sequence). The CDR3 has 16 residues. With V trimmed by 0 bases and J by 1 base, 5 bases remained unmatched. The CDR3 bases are TGTGCCTGGAGTGTACGGGCTAGCGGGAACACCGGGGAGCTGTTTTTT. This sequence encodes CAWSVRASGNTGELFF. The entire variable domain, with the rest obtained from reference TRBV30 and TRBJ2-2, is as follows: SQTIHQWPATLVQPVGSPLSLECTVEGTSNPNLYWYRQAAGRGLQLLFYSVGIGQISSEVPQNLSASRPQDRQFILSSKKLLLSDSGFYLCAWSVRASGNTGELFFGEGSRLTVL.

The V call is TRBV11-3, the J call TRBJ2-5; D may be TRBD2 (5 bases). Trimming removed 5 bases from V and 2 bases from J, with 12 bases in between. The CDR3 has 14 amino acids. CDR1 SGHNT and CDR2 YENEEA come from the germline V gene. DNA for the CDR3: TGTGCCAGCAGCCTAAGACGGGAACAAGAGACCCAGTACTTC. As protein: CASSLRREQETQYF.

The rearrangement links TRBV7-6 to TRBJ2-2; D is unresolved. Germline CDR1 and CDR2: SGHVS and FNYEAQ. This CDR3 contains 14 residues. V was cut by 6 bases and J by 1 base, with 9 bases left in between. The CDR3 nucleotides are TGTGCCAGCAGTGGTTGGCAGAACACCGGGGAGCTGTTTTTT. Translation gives CASSGWQNTGELFF.

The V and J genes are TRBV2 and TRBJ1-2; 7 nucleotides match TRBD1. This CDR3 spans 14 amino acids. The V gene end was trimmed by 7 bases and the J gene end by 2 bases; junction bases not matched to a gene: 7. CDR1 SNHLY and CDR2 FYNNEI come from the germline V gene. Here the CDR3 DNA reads TGTGCCAGCATCGATAGGACAGGCAACTATGGCTACACCTTC. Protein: CASIDRTGNYGYTF.

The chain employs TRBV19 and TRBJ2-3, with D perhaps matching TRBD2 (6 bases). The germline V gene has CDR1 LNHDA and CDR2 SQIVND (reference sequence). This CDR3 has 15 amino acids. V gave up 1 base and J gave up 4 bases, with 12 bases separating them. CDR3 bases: TGTGCCAGTAGTATAGGAGCTAGCGAGGCAGATACGCAGTATTTT. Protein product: CASSIGASEADTQYF.

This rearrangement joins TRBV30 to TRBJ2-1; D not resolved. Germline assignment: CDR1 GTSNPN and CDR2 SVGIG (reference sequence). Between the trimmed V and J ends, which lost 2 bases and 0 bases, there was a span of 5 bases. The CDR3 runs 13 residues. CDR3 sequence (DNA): TGTGCCTGGAGTCACATCTCCTACAATGAGCAGTTCTTC. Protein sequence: CAWSHISYNEQFF.

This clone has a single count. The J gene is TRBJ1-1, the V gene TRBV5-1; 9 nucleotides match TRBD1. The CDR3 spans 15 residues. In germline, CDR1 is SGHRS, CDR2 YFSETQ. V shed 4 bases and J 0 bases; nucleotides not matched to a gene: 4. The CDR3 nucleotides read TGCGCCAGCAGCGGGGGGACAGGGATGAACACTGAAGCTTTCTTT. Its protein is CASSGGTGMNTEAFF. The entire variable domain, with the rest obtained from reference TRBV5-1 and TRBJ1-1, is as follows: KAGVTQTPRYLIKTRGQQVTLSCSPISGHRSVSWYQQTPGQGLQFLFEYFSETQRNKGNFPGRFSGRQFSNSRSEMNVSTLELGDSALYLCASSGGTGMNTEAFFGQGTRLTVV.